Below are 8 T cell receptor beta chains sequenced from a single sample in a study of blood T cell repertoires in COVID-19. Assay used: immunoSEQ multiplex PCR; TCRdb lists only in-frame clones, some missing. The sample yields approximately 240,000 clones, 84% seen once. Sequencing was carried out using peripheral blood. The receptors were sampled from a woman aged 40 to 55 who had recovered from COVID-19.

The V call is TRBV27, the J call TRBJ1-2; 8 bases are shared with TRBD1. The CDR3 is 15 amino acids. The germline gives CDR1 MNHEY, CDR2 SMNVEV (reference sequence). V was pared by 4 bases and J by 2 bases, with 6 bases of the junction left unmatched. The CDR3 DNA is TGTGCCAGCAGTTATGGGGACAGGTTAAACTATGGCTACACCTTC. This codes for CASSYGDRLNYGYTF.

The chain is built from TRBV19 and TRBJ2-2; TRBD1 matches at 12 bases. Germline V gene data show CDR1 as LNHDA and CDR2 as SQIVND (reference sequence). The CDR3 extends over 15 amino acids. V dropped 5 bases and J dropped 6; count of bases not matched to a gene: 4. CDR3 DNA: TGTGCCAGTAGTTTCGGGACAGGGGGCCCCGGGGAGCTGTTTTTT. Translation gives CASSFGTGGPGELFF.

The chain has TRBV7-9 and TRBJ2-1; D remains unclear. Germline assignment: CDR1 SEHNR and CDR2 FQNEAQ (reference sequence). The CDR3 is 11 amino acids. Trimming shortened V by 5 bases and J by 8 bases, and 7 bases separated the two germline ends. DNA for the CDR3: TGTGCCAGCAGCCAGGTAGATGAGCAGTTCTTC. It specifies CASSQVDEQFF.

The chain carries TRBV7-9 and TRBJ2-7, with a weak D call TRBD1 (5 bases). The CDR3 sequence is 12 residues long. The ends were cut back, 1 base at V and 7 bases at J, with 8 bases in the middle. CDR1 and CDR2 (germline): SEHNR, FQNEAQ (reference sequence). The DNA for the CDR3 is TGTGCCAGCAGCTTAGACGACAGAGAGCAGTACTTC. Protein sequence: CASSLDDREQYF.

The CDR3: CASSSEGAGLAGGPWSQETQYF. CDR3 in DNA: TGCGCCAGCAGCTCGGAAGGAGCGGGACTAGCGGGGGGCCCGTGGAGTCAAGAGACCCAGTACTTC. The rearrangement uses TRBV5-1 and TRBJ2-5; TRBD2 agrees at 15 bases. The length of the CDR3 is 22 residues. Germline assignment: CDR1 SGHRS and CDR2 YFSETQ. V lost 3 bases and J lost 2; bases outside the gene matches: 20.

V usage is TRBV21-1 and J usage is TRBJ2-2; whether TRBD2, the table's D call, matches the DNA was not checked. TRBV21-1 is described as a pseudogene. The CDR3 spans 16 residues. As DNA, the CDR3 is TGTGCCAGCAGCCCCTACACTAGGGTCATAGCCGGGGAGCTGTTTTTT. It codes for CASSPYTRVIAGELFF.

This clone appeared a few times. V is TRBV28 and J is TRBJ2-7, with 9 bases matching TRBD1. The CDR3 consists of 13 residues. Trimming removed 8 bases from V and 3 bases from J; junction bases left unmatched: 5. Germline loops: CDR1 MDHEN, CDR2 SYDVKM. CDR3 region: CASEEGQGYEQYF. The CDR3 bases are TGTGCCAGCGAGGAGGGACAGGGCTACGAGCAGTACTTC. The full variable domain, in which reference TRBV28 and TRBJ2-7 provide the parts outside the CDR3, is DVKVTQSSRYLVKRTGEKVFLECVQDMDHENMFWYRQDPGLGLRLIYFSYDVKMKEKGDIPEGYSVSREKKERFSLILESASTNQTSMYLCASEEGQGYEQYFGPGTRLTVT.

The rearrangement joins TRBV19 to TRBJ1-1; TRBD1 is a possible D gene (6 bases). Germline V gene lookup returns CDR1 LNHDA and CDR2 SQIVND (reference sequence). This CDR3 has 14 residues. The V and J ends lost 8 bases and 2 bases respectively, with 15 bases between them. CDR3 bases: TGTGCCAGTTGTGACAGGTCCGCAAACACTGAAGCTTTCTTT. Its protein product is CASCDRSANTEAFF.